A selection of T cell receptor beta chains follows, all from one sample in a study of PD-L1 blockade in urothelial cancer. The table came from immunoSEQ multiplex PCR; TCRdb's copy has only in-frame clones and leaves some out. The table records 53,000 or so clones, around 89% of them present only once. This specimen was PBMCs, taken around atezolizumab (anti-PD-L1) treatment. The receptor source for this set is a man aged 60 to 75 with urothelial cancer. Both conserved end residues are part of each CDR3. D genes are given only for firm matches. The size field is filled for only some rows; it gives once, few, many or a size class.

>TRBJ2-7|.|TRBV5-1|TRBD1
TGCGCCAGCAGTCCGGACAGGGCTTTCTCCTACGAGCAGTACTTC
CASSPDRAFSYEQYF
>TRBJ2-5|.|TRBV5-1|TRBD2
TGCGCCAGCACCACGGGGGGGATCCGAGAGACCCAGTACTTC
CASTTGGIRETQYF
>TRBJ1-2|.|TRBV2|.
TGTGCCAGCAGGGGAGAGGGATCTTCTGGCTACACCTTC
CASRGEGSSGYTF
>TRBJ2-7|few|TRBV5-8|.
TGTGCCAGCAGCTTCCAGGGGCCCCACCACTCCTACGAGCAGTACTTC
CASSFQGPHHSYEQYF
>TRBJ2-5|.|TRBV5-6|.
TGTGCCAGCAGCTTCGGCAGGGGACCACGAGAGACCCAGTACTTC
CASSFGRGPRETQYF
>TRBJ2-7|.|TRBV5-6|TRBD2
TGTGCCAGCAGCTTGGCCGGGGGACTAGCCTACGAGCAGTACTTC
CASSLAGGLAYEQYF
>TRBJ2-7|.|TRBV27|TRBD2
TGTGCCAGCAGTGCCAGACTAGTTGTGCGGGAGGGCCTTTCCTACGAGCAGTACTTC
CASSARLVVREGLSYEQYF
>TRBJ2-2|.|TRBV19|.
TGTGCCAGTAGTATAAGGCAGGCCTGGGACACCGGGGAGCTGTTTTTT
CASSIRQAWDTGELFF
>TRBJ1-1|.|TRBV29-1|TRBD1
TGCAGCGCCGGACAGGGGGTGAACACTGAAGCTTTCTTT
CSAGQGVNTEAFF
>TRBJ2-5|.|TRBV4-1|.
TGCGCCAGCAGCCAACCATCACAGGTGATCCAAGAGACCCAGTACTTC
CASSQPSQVIQETQYF
>TRBJ1-4|few|TRBV5-6|TRBD1
TGTGCCAGCAGCTTGACAGGGGGCTATGAAAAACTGTTTTTT
CASSLTGGYEKLFF
>TRBJ2-7|.|TRBV20-1|TRBD1
TGCAGTGCTAGACTACAGGGGCAGCAGTACTTC
CSARLQGQQYF
>TRBJ2-3|.|TRBV28|TRBD2
TGTGCCAGCAGTCCCTTCCGGGGACTAGCGGGAGAAGGTACGCAGTATTTT
CASSPFRGLAGEGTQYF
>TRBJ1-5|.|TRBV18|TRBD1
TGTGCCAGCTCCCTGGACAGGGTCAATCAGCCCCAGCATTTT
CASSLDRVNQPQHF
>TRBJ2-5|.|TRBV6-1|TRBD2
TGTGCCAGCCGGGCAGCGGGAGTGGAGACCCAGTACTTC
CASRAAGVETQYF
>TRBJ2-7|.|TRBV10-2|.
TGCGCCAGCAGTGCGGGGGGCGGGTACGAGCAGTACTTC
CASSAGGGYEQYF
>TRBJ1-3|.|TRBV7-9|.
TGTGCCAGCAGCCCCTATGACAACTTCTCTGGAAACACCATATATTTT
CASSPYDNFSGNTIYF
>TRBJ2-7|.|TRBV10-3|.
TGTGCCATCAGTCCAAATTACGAGCAGTACTTC
CAISPNYEQYF
>TRBJ2-7|.|TRBV30|TRBD2
TGTGCCTGGAGTGCCTCGACTAGCGGAGCCTACGAGCAGTACTTC
CAWSASTSGAYEQYF
>TRBJ2-1|.|TRBV11-3|.
TGTGCCAGCAGCTACAGAGGCGGGTACAATGAGCAGTTCTTC
CASSYRGGYNEQFF
>TRBJ2-1|.|TRBV5-4|TRBD2
TGTGCCAGCAGCTCCCAGACTAGCGGGATTGTCAATGAGCAGTTCTTC
CASSSQTSGIVNEQFF
>TRBJ1-2|.|TRBV7-9|.
TGTGCCAGCAGCCGTGGATCCGGGACAAGGATATATGGCTACACCTTC
CASSRGSGTRIYGYTF
>TRBJ1-2|.|TRBV7-2|.
TGTGCCAGCAGCTTAAAACCCTTGAGCGGGAGCACCGGCTACACCTTC
CASSLKPLSGSTGYTF
>TRBJ2-5|.|TRBV6-6|TRBD1
TGTGCCAGCAGGGGACAGGGGATTAGGATCCAAGAGACCCAGTACTTC
CASRGQGIRIQETQYF
>TRBJ2-7|.|TRBV25-1|.
TGTGCCAGCAGTGAACTGGGGGCCCACTACGAGCAGTACTTC
CASSELGAHYEQYF
>TRBJ1-6|.|TRBV10-1|.
TGCGCCAGCAGTGATGAACTGCTCGGTTCACCCCTCCACTTT
CASSDELLGSPLHF
>TRBJ2-3|.|TRBV10-3|TRBD1
TGTGCCATCACCGGACAGGGCATCACAGATACGCAGTATTTT
CAITGQGITDTQYF
>TRBJ1-4|.|TRBV9|.
TGTGCCAGCAGCACTTATTCGGGGGGTACGGGTGAAAAACTGTTTTTT
CASSTYSGGTGEKLFF
>TRBJ2-1|.|TRBV7-2|.
TGTGCCAGCAGCTTAGCGGGTACTAGCCTCTCCTACAATGAGCAGTTCTTC
CASSLAGTSLSYNEQFF
>TRBJ2-3|.|TRBV4-3|TRBD1
TGCGCCAGCAGCCAAGTGTTTGATCCGGGACAGGGCACAGATACGCAGTATTTT
CASSQVFDPGQGTDTQYF
>TRBJ2-6|.|TRBV6-5|TRBD1
TGTGCCAGCATGACAGGGTCGACTGGGGCCAACGTCCTGACTTTC
CASMTGSTGANVLTF
>TRBJ2-2|.|TRBV9|TRBD1
TGTGCCAGCAGCGGCGACAGGGTAAACACCGGGGAGCTGTTTTTT
CASSGDRVNTGELFF
>TRBJ2-1|.|TRBV19|.
TGTGCCAGTAGCCTCCCGGGGGGCAAGCAAACGCAGTTCTTC
CASSLPGGKQTQFF